This entry is about one T cell receptor beta chain. Original analysis: Amplified reference gene primers provided the basis for estimating nucleated cell counts. Generated by immunoSEQ multiplex PCR, the TCRdb table keeps only in-frame clones and is missing some. V and J calls and clone size are those listed in that table; D and trimming were worked out from the DNA. Of 150,000 or so clones in the sample, roughly 85% were seen once. This record comes from a study of blood T cell repertoires in COVID-19. Whole-study context: Acute and convalescent COVID-19 samples came from the United States, Italy and Spain.

Grouping used clinical history reported by participants in a survey and questionnaire. Symptom resolution, clearance, or two negative PCRs marked donors in Cohort 3 as recovered. Germline V gene data show CDR1 as LNHDA and CDR2 as SQIVND (reference sequence). The CDR3 has 14 amino acids. Trimming took 5 bases from V and 2 from J, leaving 11 bases between them. Sequenced material: PBMCs or T cells enriched from blood (not recorded which). This receptor was identified in a woman aged 45 to 65 who had recovered from COVID-19. The chain employs TRBV19 and TRBJ2-3; D perhaps matches TRBD1 (5 bases). The CDR3 reads CASSPGIYTDTQYF. The CDR3, as DNA: TGTGCCAGTAGTCCAGGGATCTACACAGATACGCAGTATTTT.